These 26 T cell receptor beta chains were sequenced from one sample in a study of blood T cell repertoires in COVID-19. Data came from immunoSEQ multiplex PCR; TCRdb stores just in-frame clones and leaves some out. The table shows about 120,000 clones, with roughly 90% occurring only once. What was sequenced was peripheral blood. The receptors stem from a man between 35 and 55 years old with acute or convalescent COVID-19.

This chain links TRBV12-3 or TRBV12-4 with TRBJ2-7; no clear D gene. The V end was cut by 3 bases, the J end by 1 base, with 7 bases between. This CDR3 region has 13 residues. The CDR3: CASSLGKSYEQYF. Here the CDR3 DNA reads TGTGCCAGCAGTTTGGGCAAGTCCTACGAGCAGTACTTC.

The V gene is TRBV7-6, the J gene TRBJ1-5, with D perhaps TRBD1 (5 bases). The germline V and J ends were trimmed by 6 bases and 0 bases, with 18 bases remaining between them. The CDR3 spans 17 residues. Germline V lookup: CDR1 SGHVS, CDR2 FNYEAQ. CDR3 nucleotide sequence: TGTGCCAGCAGTTCCGGGTCAGGGTCCTATAGCAATCAGCCCCAGCATTTT. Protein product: CASSSGSGSYSNQPQHF.

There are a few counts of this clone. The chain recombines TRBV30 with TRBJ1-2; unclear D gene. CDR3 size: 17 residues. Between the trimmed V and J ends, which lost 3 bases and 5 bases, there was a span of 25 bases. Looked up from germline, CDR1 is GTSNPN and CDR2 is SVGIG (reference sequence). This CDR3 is CAWSTPAGLPPIYGYTF. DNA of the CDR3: TGTGCCTGGAGCACTCCTGCAGGACTCCCCCCCATTTATGGCTACACCTTC.

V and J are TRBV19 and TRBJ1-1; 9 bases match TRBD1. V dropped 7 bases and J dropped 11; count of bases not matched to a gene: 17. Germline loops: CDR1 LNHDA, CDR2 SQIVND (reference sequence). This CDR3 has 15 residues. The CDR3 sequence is CASNPVGTGTPGAFF. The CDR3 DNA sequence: TGTGCCAGTAACCCAGTTGGGACAGGGACCCCCGGGGCTTTCTTT.

The chain's CDR3 is CASSPEATGELFF. CDR3 DNA: TGTGCCAGCTCACCAGAGGCCACCGGGGAGCTGTTTTTT. The chain employs TRBV18 and TRBJ2-2; D uncertain. This CDR3 has 13 residues. The germline V gene encodes CDR1 KGHSH and CDR2 LQKENI. Trimming removed 2 bases at V and 4 bases at J, with 5 bases between.

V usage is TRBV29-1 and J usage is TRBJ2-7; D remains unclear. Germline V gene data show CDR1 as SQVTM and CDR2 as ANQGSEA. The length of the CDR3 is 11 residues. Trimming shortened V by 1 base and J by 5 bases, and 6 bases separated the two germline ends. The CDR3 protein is CSVEGLDEQYF. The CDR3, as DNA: TGCAGCGTTGAAGGTCTCGACGAGCAGTACTTC.

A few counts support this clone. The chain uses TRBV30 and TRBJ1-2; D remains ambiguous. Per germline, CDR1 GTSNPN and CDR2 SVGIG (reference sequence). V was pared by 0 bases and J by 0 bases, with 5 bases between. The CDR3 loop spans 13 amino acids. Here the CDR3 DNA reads TGTGCCTGGAGTGTAGAGGCTAACTATGGCTACACCTTC. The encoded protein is CAWSVEANYGYTF.

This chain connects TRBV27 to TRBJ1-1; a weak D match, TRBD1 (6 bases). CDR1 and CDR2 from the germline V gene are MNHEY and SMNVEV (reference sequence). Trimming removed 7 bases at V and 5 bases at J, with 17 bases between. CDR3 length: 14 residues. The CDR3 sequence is CASTPGGGGTEAFF. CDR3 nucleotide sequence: TGTGCCAGCACCCCTGGAGGGGGAGGGACTGAAGCTTTCTTT.

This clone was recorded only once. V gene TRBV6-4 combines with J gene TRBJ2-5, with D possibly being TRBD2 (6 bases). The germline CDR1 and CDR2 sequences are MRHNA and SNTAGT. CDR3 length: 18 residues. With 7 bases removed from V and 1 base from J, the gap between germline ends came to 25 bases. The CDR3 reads CASTEGLRAEGPQETQYF. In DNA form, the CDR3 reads TGTGCCAGCACTGAAGGGCTACGCGCGGAGGGGCCCCAAGAGACCCAGTACTTC.

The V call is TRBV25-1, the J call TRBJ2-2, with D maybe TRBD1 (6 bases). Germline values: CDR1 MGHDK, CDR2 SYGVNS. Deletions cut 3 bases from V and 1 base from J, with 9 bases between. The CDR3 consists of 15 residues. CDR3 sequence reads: CASSDRGLNTGELFF. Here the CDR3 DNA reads TGTGCCAGCAGTGACAGGGGCCTGAACACCGGGGAGCTGTTTTTT. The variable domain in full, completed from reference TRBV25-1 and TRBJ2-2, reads EADIYQTPRYLVIGTGKKITLECSQTMGHDKMYWYQQDPGMELHLIHYSYGVNSTEKGDLSSESTVSRIRTEHFPLTLESARPSHTSQYLCASSDRGLNTGELFFGEGSRLTVL.

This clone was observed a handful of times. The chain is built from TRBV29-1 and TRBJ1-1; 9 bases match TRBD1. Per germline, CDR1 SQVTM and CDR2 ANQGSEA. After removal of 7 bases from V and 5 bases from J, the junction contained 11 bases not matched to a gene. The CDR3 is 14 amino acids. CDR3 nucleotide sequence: TGCAGCGCCCGCACAGGGGGCGTTAGGACTGAAGCTTTCTTT. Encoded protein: CSARTGGVRTEAFF.

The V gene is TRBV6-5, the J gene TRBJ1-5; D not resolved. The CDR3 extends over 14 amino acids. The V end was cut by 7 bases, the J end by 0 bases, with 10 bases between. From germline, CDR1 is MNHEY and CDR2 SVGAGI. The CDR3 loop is CASIDDFSNQPQHF. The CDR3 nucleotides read TGTGCCAGCATCGACGACTTTAGCAATCAGCCCCAGCATTTT.

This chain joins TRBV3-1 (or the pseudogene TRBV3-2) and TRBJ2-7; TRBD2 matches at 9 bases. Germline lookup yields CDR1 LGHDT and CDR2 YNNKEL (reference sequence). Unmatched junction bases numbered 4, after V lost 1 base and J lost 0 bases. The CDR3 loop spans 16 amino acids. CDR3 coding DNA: TGTGCCAGCAGCCAAGGGCTAGCGGGGTACTCCTACGAGCAGTACTTC. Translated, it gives CASSQGLAGYSYEQYF.

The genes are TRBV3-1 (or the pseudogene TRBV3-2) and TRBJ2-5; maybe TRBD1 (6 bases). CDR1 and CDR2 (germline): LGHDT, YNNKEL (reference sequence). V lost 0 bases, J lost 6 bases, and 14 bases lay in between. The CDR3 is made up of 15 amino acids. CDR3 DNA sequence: TGTGCCAGCAGCCAAGAAGGCAGGGGCCTAAAGACCCAGTACTTC. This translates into CASSQEGRGLKTQYF.

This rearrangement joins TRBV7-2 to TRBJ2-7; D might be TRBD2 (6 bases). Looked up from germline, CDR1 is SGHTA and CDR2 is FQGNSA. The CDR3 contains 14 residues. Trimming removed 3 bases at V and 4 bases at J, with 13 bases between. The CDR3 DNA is TGTGCCAGCAGCTTTTACTCGGGAGAATACGAGCAGTACTTC. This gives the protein CASSFYSGEYEQYF.

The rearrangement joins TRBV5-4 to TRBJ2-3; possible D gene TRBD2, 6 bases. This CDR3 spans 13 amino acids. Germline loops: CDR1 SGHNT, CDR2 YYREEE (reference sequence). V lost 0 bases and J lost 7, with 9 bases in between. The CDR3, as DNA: TGTGCCAGCAGCTTGGGGAGGGAGAATACGCAGTATTTT. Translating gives CASSLGRENTQYF.

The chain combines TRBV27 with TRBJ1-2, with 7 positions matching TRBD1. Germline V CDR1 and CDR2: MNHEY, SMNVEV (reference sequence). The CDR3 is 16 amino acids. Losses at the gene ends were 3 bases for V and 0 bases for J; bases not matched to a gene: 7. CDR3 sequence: CASSFLTGVANYGYTF. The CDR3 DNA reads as TGTGCCAGCAGTTTTTTAACAGGGGTAGCTAACTATGGCTACACCTTC.

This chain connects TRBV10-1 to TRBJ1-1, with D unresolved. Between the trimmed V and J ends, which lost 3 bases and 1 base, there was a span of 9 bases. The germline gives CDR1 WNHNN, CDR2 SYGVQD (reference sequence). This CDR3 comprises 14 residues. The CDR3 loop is CASSEGRRNTEAFF. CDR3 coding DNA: TGCGCCAGCAGTGAAGGGAGGCGGAACACTGAAGCTTTCTTT.

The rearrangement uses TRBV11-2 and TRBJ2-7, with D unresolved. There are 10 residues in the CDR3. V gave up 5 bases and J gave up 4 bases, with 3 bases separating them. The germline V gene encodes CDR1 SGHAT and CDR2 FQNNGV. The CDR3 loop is CASSHYEQYF. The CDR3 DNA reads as TGTGCCAGCAGCCATTACGAGCAGTACTTC.

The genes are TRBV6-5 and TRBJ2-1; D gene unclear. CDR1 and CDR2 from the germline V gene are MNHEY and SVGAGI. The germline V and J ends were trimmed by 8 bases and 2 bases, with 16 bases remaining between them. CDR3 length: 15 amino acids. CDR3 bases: TGTGCCAGCTCTACACAGCCATTCCCCTACAATGAGCAGTTCTTC. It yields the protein CASSTQPFPYNEQFF.

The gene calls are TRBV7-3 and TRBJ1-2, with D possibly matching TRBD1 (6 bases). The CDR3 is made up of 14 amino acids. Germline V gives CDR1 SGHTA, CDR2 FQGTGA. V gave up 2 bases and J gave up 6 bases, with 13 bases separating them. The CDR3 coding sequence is TGTGCCAGCAGCTTAGGGGGCTTATCACATGGCTACACCTTC. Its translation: CASSLGGLSHGYTF.

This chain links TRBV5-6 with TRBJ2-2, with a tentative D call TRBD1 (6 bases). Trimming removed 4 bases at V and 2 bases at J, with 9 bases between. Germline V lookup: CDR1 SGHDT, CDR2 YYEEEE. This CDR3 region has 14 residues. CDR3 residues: CASSRTANTGELFF. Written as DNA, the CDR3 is TGTGCCAGCAGCCGGACAGCTAACACCGGGGAGCTGTTTTTT.

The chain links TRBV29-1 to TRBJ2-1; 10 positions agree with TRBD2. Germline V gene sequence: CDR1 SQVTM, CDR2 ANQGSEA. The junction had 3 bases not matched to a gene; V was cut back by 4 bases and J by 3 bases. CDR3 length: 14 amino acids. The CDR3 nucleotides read TGCAGCGTTGGGACTAGCGGTATCTACAATGAGCAGTTCTTC. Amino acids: CSVGTSGIYNEQFF.

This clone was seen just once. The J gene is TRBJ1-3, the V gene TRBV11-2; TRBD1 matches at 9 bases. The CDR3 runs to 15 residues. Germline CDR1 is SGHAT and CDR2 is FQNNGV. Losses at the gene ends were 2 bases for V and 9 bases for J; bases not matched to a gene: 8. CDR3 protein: CASSLTTGGESTIYF. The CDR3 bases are TGTGCCAGCAGCTTAACTACAGGGGGCGAGAGCACCATATATTTT.

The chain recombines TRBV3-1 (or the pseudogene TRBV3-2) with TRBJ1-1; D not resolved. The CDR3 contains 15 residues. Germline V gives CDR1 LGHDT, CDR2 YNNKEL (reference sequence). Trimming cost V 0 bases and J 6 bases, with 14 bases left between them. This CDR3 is CASSQELAAGAEAFF. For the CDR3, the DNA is TGTGCCAGCAGCCAAGAACTAGCGGCAGGCGCTGAAGCTTTCTTT.

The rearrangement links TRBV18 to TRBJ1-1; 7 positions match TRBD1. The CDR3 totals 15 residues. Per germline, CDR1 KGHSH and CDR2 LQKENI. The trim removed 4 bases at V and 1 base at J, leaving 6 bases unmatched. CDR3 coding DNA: TGTGCCAGCTCACAACTGACAGGGCGGAACACTGAAGCTTTCTTT. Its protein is CASSQLTGRNTEAFF. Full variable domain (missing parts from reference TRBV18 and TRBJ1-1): NAGVMQNPRHLVRRRGQEARLRCSPMKGHSHVYWYRQLPEEGLKFMVYLQKENIIDESGMPKERFSAEFPKEGPSILRIQQVVRGDSAAYFCASSQLTGRNTEAFFGQGTRLTVV.